This entry features one TCR beta chain sequence. Its matching antigen is unknown. MiXCR, applied by TCRdb to the RT-PCR reads, yields one record per CDR3 protein. The table has some 480,000 distinct CDR3 sequences, roughly 9.8% seen once. In germline, CDR1 is MNHEY, CDR2 SVGEGT. The CDR3 length is 11 residues. Trimming removed 4 bases at V and 9 bases at J, with 7 bases between. These data belong to a study of response to subunit inactivated influenza vaccine. General study points: The authors proposed limited new T cell recruitment per seasonal influenza vaccination.

This chain joins TRBV6-2 or TRBV6-3 and TRBJ2-4; D unresolved. The TCR originated in a man aged 50-59 years who received an inactivated influenza vaccine. This sample comprised PBMCs from blood, obtained roughly 6 weeks after vaccination. As DNA, the CDR3 is TGTGCCAGCAGTTTCGGTGGCATTCAGTACTTC. As protein: CASSFGGIQYF.